What follows is one TCR beta chain and its context. The data are from a study of healthy donors' naive CD4 and CD8 T cells. Study information: A new alpha primer set targeted every functional IMGT alpha variant.

Each TCR library used around 0.5 ug of total RNA and a linear amplification protocol. One entry per CDR3 protein, called by TCRdb with MiXCR from the reads. The sample records about 180,000 distinct CDR3 sequences, about 70% being singletons. Trimming at V came to 7 bases and at J to 6 bases, leaving 13 bases not matched to a gene. The V gene's germline CDR1 is LNHDA and CDR2 SQIVND (reference sequence). The CDR3 spans 15 residues. This chain links TRBV19 with TRBJ1-1, with 8 bases identical to TRBD1. Input material: naive CD4+ and CD8+ T cells sorted from blood, pooled from several donors. The receptor was isolated from a pool of human donors in good health; the sample pools cells from several healthy donors. CDR3: CASMRRQGALSEAFF. In DNA form, the CDR3 reads TGTGCCAGTATGAGGCGTCAGGGGGCGCTTTCTGAAGCTTTCTTT.